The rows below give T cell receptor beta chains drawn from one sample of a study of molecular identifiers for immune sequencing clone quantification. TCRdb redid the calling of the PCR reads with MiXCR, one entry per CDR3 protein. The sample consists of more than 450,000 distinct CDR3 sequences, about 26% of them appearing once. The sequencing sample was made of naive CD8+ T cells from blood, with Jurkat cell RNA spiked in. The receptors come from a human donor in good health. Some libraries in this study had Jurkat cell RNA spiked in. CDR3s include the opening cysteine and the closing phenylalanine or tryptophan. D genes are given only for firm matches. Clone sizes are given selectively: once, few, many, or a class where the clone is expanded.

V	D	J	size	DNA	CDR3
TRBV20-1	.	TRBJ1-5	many	TGCAGTGCTGCCCCCCGGACAAGCTATAGCAATCAGCCCCAGCATTTT	CSAAPRTSYSNQPQHF
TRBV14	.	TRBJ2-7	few	TGTGCCAGCAGCCCGGGGGCCGGACCCTACGAGCAGTACTTC	CASSPGAGPYEQYF
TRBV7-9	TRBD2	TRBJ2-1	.	TGTGCCAGCAGCTTACTAGCGGGGGCCAAATACAATGAGCAGTTCTTC	CASSLLAGAKYNEQFF
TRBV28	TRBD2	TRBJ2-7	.	TGTGCCAGCAGATGGACTAGCGGCGCCTACAAGCAATACTTC	CASRWTSGAYKQYF
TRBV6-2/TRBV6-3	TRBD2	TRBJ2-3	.	TGTGCCAGCAGTTATTGGGGACTAGGCCAAACAGATACGCAGTATTTT	CASSYWGLGQTDTQYF
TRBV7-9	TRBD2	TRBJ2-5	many	TGTGCCAGCCGCGGGAGCCAAGAGACCCAGTACTTC	CASRGSQETQYF
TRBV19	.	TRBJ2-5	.	TGTGCCAGTAGTGCAGCGCCGACTAGTCTTGAGACCCAGTACTTC	CASSAAPTSLETQYF
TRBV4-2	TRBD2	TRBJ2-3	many	TGTGCCAGCAGCCAAGAACTCCTTTCTAGCGGGAAAGATACGCAGTATTTT	CASSQELLSSGKDTQYF
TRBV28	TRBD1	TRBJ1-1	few	TGTGCCAGCAGTTCCCCTAGGGGGGACAGCGACCTTGCTGAAGCTTTCTTT	CASSSPRGDSDLAEAFF
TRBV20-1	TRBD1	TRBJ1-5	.	TGCAGTGCCAAGCTATACCAGGACAGGGAAATCAATCAGCCCCAGCATTTT	CSAKLYQDREINQPQHF
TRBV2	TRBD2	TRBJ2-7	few	TGTGCCAGCAGTGAAGCGCCTAGCGGGGCCTACGAGCAGTACTTC	CASSEAPSGAYEQYF
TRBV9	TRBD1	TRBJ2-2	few	TGTGCCAGCAGCGGGTCCGGGACAGGGGACACCGGGGAGCTGTTTTTT	CASSGSGTGDTGELFF
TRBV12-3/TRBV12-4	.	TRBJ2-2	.	.	CASSSPEGFGAGELFF
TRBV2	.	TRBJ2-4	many	TGTGCCAGCCTAGGCCTACGGGAGTCGTTTCAGTACTTC	CASLGLRESFQYF
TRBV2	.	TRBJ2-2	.	TGTGCCAGCGGAGGGAGTCGACGCTTCACCGGGGAGCTGTTTTTT	CASGGSRRFTGELFF
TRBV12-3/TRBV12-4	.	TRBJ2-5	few	TGTGCCAGCAGTTTAGCGCCAGAAGAAGAGACCCAGTACTTC	CASSLAPEEETQYF
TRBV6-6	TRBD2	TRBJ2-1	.	TGTGCCAGCAGTTATACTAGCGGGGGATATTACAATGAGCAGTTCTTC	CASSYTSGGYYNEQFF
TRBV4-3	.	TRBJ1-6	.	TGCGCCAGCAGCCAAGATCTCGCCAGCTCCTATAATTCACCCCTCCACTTT	CASSQDLASSYNSPLHF